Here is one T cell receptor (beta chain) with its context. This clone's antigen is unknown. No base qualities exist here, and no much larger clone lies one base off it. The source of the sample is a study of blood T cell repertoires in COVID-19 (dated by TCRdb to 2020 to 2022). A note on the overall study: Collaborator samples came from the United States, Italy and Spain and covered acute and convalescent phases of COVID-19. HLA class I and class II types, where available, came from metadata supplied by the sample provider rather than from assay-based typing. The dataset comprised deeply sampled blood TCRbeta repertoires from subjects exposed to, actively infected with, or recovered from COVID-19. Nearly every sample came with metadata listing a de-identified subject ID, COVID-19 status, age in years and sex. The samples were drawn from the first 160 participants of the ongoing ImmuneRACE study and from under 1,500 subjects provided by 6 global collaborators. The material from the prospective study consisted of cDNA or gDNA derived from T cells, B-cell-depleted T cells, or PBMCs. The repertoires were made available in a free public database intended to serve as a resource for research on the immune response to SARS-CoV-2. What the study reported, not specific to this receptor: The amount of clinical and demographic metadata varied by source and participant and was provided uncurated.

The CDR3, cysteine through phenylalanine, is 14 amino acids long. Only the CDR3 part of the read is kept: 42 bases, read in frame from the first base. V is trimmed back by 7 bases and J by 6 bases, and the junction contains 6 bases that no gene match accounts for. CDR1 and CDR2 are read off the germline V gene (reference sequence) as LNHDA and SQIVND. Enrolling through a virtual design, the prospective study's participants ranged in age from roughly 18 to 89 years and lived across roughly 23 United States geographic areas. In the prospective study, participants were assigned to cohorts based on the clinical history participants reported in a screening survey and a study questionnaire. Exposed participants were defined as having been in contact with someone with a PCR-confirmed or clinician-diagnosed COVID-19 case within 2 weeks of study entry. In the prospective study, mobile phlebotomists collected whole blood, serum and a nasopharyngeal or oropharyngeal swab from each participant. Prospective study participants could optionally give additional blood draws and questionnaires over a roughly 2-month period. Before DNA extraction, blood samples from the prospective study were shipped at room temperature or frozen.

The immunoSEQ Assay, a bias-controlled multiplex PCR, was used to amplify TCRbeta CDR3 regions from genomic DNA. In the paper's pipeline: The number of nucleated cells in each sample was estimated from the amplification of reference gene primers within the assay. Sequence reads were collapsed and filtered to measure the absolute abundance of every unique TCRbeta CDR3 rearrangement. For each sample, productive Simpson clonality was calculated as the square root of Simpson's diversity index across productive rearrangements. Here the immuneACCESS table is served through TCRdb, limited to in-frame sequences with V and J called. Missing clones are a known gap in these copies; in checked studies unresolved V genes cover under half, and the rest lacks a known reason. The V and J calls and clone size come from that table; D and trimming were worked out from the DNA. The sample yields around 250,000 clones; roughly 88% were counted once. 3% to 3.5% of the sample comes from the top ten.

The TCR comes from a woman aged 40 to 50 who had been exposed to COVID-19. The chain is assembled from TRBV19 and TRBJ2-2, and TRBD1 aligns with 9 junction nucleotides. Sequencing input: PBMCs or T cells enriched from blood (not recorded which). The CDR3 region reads CASKDRGPSGELFF. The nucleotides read TGTGCCAGTAAGGACAGGGGCCCTTCCGGGGAGCTGTTTTTT.